The rows below give T cell receptor beta chains drawn from one sample of a study of shared clonotypes between healthy human individuals. The method was immunoSEQ multiplex PCR; TCRdb's version includes in-frame clones alone and lacks a portion of them. The table has roughly 660,000 clones, 90% seen once. Sequenced sample: memory CD8+ T cells from PBMCs. The receptors were gathered from a man aged 18 to 30 in good health. Some clones in this sample may be carry-over from other donors' samples. CDR3s include the opening cysteine and the closing phenylalanine or tryptophan. A D gene is named only where the DNA matches it firmly. Not all rows give a size; the values are once, few, many and, for expanded clones, a class.

V: TRBV7-9; J: TRBJ2-3; D: -; size: -; CDR3: CASSPSTTLGSQYF; DNA: TGTGCCAGCAGCCCATCGACGACCCTCGGATCGCAGTATTTT
V: TRBV10-3; J: TRBJ2-7; D: TRBD2; size: -; CDR3: CAISESVLAKYEQYF; DNA: TGTGCCATCAGTGAGTCGGTACTAGCGAAATACGAGCAGTACTTC
V: TRBV2; J: TRBJ2-1; D: TRBD2; size: -; CDR3: CASSEAWGGNNEQFF; DNA: TGTGCCAGCAGTGAAGCCTGGGGGGGGAACAATGAGCAGTTCTTC
V: TRBV6-5; J: TRBJ1-4; D: -; size: -; CDR3: CASSLFRGDMEKLFF; DNA: TGTGCCAGCAGTCTCTTCAGGGGCGATATGGAAAAACTGTTTTTT
V: TRBV28; J: TRBJ2-7; D: TRBD1; size: -; CDR3: CASSLLDRGDYEQYF; DNA: TGTGCCAGCAGTTTACTAGACAGGGGAGACTACGAGCAGTACTTC
V: TRBV7-2; J: TRBJ2-1; D: -; size: -; CDR3: CASSLGGRVPYNEQFF; DNA: TGTGCCAGCAGCTTAGGTGGCAGGGTCCCCTACAATGAGCAGTTCTTC
V: TRBV5-5; J: TRBJ2-7; D: -; size: -; CDR3: CASSSLRGYEQYF; DNA: TGTGCCAGCAGCTCATTACGCGGATACGAGCAGTACTTC
V: TRBV7-6; J: TRBJ2-7; D: TRBD2; size: -; CDR3: CASSFGTSGYEQYF; DNA: TGTGCCAGCAGCTTCGGGACTAGCGGCTACGAGCAGTACTTC
V: TRBV27; J: TRBJ1-1; D: -; size: -; CDR3: CASSNFDTEAFF; DNA: TGTGCCAGCAGTAACTTCGACACTGAAGCTTTCTTT
V: TRBV5-4; J: TRBJ2-1; D: -; size: -; CDR3: CASSLRGVPYNEQFF; DNA: TGTGCCAGCAGCTTAAGAGGGGTCCCCTACAATGAGCAGTTCTTC
V: TRBV9; J: TRBJ2-1; D: -; size: -; CDR3: CASSVGSIGEQFF; DNA: TGTGCCAGCAGCGTGGGGTCTATAGGTGAGCAGTTCTTC
V: TRBV27; J: TRBJ2-3; D: -; size: -; CDR3: CASSLRTPTDTQYF; DNA: TGTGCCAGCAGTTTAAGGACTCCAACAGATACGCAGTATTTT
V: TRBV13; J: TRBJ1-2; D: TRBD1; size: once; CDR3: CASSQTGTGERYGYTF; DNA: TGTGCCAGCAGCCAGACCGGGACAGGTGAGAGGTATGGCTACACCTTC
V: TRBV28; J: TRBJ2-1; D: TRBD2; size: -; CDR3: CASSISPSGHNEQFF; DNA: TGTGCCAGCAGCATTTCCCCTAGCGGCCACAATGAGCAGTTCTTC
V: TRBV27; J: TRBJ1-1; D: -; size: once; CDR3: CASSLGTRVFF; DNA: TGTGCCAGCAGTTTAGGGACAAGGGTTTTCTTT
V: TRBV27; J: TRBJ2-1; D: -; size: once; CDR3: CASSGRSGGNTFSYNEQFF; DNA: TGTGCCAGCAGTGGCCGATCGGGGGGCAACACCTTCTCCTACAATGAGCAGTTCTTC
V: TRBV9; J: TRBJ2-3; D: -; size: -; CDR3: CASSVGSLKLGDTQYF; DNA: TGTGCCAGCAGCGTAGGATCCCTTAAATTAGGAGATACGCAGTATTTT
V: TRBV28; J: TRBJ1-3; D: -; size: -; CDR3: CASSLYTGTGSGNTIYF; DNA: TGTGCCAGCAGTTTATATACCGGGACGGGTTCTGGAAACACCATATATTTT
V: TRBV6-5; J: TRBJ2-5; D: TRBD2; size: -; CDR3: CASAPAGLGETQYF; DNA: TGTGCCAGCGCCCCAGCGGGGCTAGGAGAGACCCAGTACTTC
V: TRBV28; J: TRBJ2-7; D: TRBD1; size: -; CDR3: CASSFLGQVPSYEQYF; DNA: TGTGCCAGCAGTTTCTTAGGACAGGTACCCTCCTACGAGCAGTACTTC
V: TRBV19; J: TRBJ2-5; D: TRBD1; size: -; CDR3: CASSNEGQGWETQYF; DNA: TGTGCCAGTAGTAATGAAGGACAGGGTTGGGAGACCCAGTACTTC
V: TRBV5-4; J: TRBJ2-7; D: -; size: once; CDR3: CASSLETGPSYKQYF; DNA: TGTGCCAGCAGCTTGGAAACAGGGCCCTCTTATAAGCAGTACTTC
V: TRBV7-3; J: TRBJ2-1; D: -; size: -; CDR3: CASSLIPGVYNEQFF; DNA: TGTGCCAGCAGCTTAATCCCGGGAGTCTACAATGAGCAGTTCTTC
V: TRBV5-3; J: TRBJ1-1; D: -; size: -; CDR3: CARSLSLFIGVNTEAFF; DNA: TGTGCCAGAAGCTTGTCCTTATTTATCGGCGTGAACACTGAAGCTTTCTTT
V: TRBV4-1; J: TRBJ1-2; D: -; size: -; CDR3: CASSQPDTHYGYTF; DNA: TGCGCCAGCAGCCAACCTGACACCCACTATGGCTACACCTTC
V: TRBV19; J: TRBJ2-3; D: -; size: once; CDR3: CASSIRLEGSTDTQYF; DNA: TGTGCCAGTAGTATAAGACTAGAGGGAAGCACAGATACGCAGTATTTT
V: TRBV9; J: TRBJ1-3; D: -; size: -; CDR3: CASSQQGAHIYF; DNA: TGTGCCAGCAGCCAACAGGGAGCCCACATATATTTT
V: TRBV7-3; J: TRBJ2-5; D: -; size: -; CDR3: CASSPLGSSRETQYF; DNA: TGTGCCAGCAGCCCCCTGGGTTCCAGTCGGGAGACCCAGTACTTC